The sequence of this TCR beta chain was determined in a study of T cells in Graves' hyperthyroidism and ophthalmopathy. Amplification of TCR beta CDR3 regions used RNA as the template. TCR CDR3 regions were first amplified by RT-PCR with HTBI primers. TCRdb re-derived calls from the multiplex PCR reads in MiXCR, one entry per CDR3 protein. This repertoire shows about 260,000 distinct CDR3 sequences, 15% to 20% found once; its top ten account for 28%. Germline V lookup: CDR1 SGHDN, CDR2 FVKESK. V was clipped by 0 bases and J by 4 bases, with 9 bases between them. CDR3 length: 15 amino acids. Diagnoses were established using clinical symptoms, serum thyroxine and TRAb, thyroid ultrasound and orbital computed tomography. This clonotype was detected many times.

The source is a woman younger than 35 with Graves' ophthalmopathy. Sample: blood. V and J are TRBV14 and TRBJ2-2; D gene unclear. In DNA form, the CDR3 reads TGTGCCAGCAGCCAAGAAATAGTGTCCACCGGGGAGCTGTTTTTT. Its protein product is CASSQEIVSTGELFF.